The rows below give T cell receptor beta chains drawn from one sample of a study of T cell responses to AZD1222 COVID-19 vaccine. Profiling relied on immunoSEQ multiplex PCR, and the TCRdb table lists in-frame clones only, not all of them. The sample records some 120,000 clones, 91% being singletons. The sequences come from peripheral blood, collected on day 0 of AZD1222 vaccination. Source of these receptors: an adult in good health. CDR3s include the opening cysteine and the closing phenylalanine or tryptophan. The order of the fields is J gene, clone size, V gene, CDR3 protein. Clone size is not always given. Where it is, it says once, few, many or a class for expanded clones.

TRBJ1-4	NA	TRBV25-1	CASSENRVVREKLFF
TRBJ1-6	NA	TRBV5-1	CASSWDNSPLHF
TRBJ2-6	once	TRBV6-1	CASSEARVGQGLFGANVLTF
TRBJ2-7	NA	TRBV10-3	CATKPAGGSYEQYF
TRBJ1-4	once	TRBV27	CASPHATGGVEKLFF
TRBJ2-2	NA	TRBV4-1	CASSQERTSGLITGELFF
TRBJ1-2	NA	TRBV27	CASSFDRRYGYTF
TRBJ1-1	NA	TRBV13	CASSSRDRGVNTEAFF
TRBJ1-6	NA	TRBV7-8	CASSLVVRGPNSPLHF
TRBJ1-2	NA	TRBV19	CASSSRYRVFDGYTF
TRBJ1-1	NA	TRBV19	CASSILPGLYTEAFF
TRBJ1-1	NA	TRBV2	CAGRLNTEAFF
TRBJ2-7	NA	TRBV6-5	CASSYARLAGGYEQYF
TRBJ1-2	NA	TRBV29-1	CSVAGSARYGYTF
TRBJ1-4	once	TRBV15	CATSTPVGLGNEKLFF
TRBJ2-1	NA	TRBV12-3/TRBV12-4	CASSFLDEQFF
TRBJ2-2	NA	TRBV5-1	CASSLVYEGAGELFF
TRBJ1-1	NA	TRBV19	CASSIFGQGVAVNTEAFF
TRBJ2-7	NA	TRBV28	CASSLWGDIDYEQYF
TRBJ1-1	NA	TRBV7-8	CASSSRTGGSTEAFF